This passage covers 20 T cell receptor beta chains from one sample sequenced in a study of T cell repertoires in urothelial bladder cancer. Clones were read by immunoSEQ multiplex PCR, and TCRdb kept only the in-frame ones, dropping some. The sample lists fewer than 15,000 clones; 55% to 80% were seen once. Sequencing was performed on tumor-infiltrating cells from bladder cancer. Receptor source: a human donor with urothelial carcinoma.

This clone was detected only a few times. The rearrangement uses TRBV25-1 and TRBJ1-4; 10 positions match TRBD1. The CDR3 has 18 amino acids. Germline V gives CDR1 MGHDK, CDR2 SYGVNS. V shed 0 bases and J 2 bases; nucleotides not matched to a gene: 6. The CDR3 DNA sequence: TGTGCCAGCAGTGAATATCTCGCGGGACAGGGGACTAATGAAAAACTGTTTTTT. It codes for CASSEYLAGQGTNEKLFF.

This chain uses TRBV5-5 with TRBJ1-3; 7 positions agree with TRBD1. V was clipped by 1 base and J by 4 bases; unmatched bases: 8. This CDR3 contains 16 residues. CDR1 and CDR2 (germline): SGHKS, YYEKEE (reference sequence). CDR3 DNA: TGTGCCAGCAGCTTGCAGCAGGGGGTAATGGGAAACACCATATATTTT. Its protein product is CASSLQQGVMGNTIYF.

This clone is medium-sized (0.01 to 0.1%) by share. The rearrangement joins TRBV5-1 to TRBJ1-1, with unresolved D. Germline loops: CDR1 SGHRS, CDR2 YFSETQ. The CDR3 has 11 residues. V lost 8 bases and J 0 bases, leaving 5 bases between the germline ends. CDR3 region: CASRVNTEAFF. The CDR3 coding sequence is TGCGCCAGTAGGGTGAACACTGAAGCTTTCTTT.

The V gene is TRBV4-1, the J gene TRBJ2-1; D assignment may be TRBD1 or TRBD2 (5 bases each). This CDR3 spans 18 amino acids. V lost 3 bases, J lost 0 bases, and 18 bases lay in between. Germline V lookup: CDR1 MGHRA, CDR2 YSYEKL. The CDR3 bases are TGCGCCAGCAGCCACCCCTCGGGCGTGGGACGCTCCTACAATGAGCAGTTCTTC. The encoded protein is CASSHPSGVGRSYNEQFF.

In its sample, this clone was seen a few times. The chain recombines TRBV7-8 with TRBJ1-2; the D is unclear. Germline V gene lookup returns CDR1 SGHVS and CDR2 FQNEAQ. Deletions cut 3 bases from V and 3 bases from J, with 14 bases between. CDR3 length: 15 amino acids. The CDR3 DNA reads as TGTGCCAGCAGCTTGGACCCGCGGCCCGACTATGGCTACACCTTC. This translates into CASSLDPRPDYGYTF. Supplemented by reference TRBV7-8 and TRBJ1-2, the full variable domain reads GAGVSQSPRYKVAKRGQDVALRCDPISGHVSLFWYQQALGQGPEFLTYFQNEAQLDKSGLPSDRFFAERPEGSVSTLKIQRTQQEDSAVYLCASSLDPRPDYGYTFGSGTRLTVV.

This clone appeared a single time. The V gene is TRBV19, the J gene TRBJ2-2, with 11 nucleotides matching TRBD1. The germline V gene encodes CDR1 LNHDA and CDR2 SQIVND (reference sequence). With 3 bases clipped from V and 6 bases from J, the junction kept 12 bases outside the gene matches. The CDR3 sequence is 18 residues long. The CDR3 DNA reads TGTGCCAGTAGTATGCCCGGGACAGGGGGTCTCGTTGCCGGGGAGCTGTTTTTT. Translating gives CASSMPGTGGLVAGELFF.

This chain connects TRBV5-1 to TRBJ1-3; D possibly corresponds to TRBD1 (5 bases). The CDR3 length is 13 residues. Trimming stripped 6 bases from V and 0 bases from J, with 7 bases between. Germline loops: CDR1 SGHRS, CDR2 YFSETQ. The DNA for the CDR3 is TGCGCCAGCATGGGGGACTCTGGAAACACCATATATTTT. Protein: CASMGDSGNTIYF. Full variable domain (outside the CDR3, taken from reference TRBV5-1 and TRBJ1-3): KAGVTQTPRYLIKTRGQQVTLSCSPISGHRSVSWYQQTPGQGLQFLFEYFSETQRNKGNFPGRFSGRQFSNSRSEMNVSTLELGDSALYLCASMGDSGNTIYFGEGSWLTVV.

The CDR3 DNA is TGTGCCAGCAGTGACCGAGCGGGGCGAGGAGAGACCCAGTACTTC. It specifies CASSDRAGRGETQYF. This rearrangement joins TRBV2 to TRBJ2-5, with TRBD2 matching over 7 bases. Looked up from germline, CDR1 is SNHLY and CDR2 is FYNNEI. The CDR3 length is 15 residues. V lost 3 bases, J lost 4 bases, and 8 bases stayed unmatched. The variable domain in full, completed from reference TRBV2 and TRBJ2-5, reads EPEVTQTPSHQVTQMGQEVILRCVPISNHLYFYWYRQILGQKVEFLVSFYNNEISEKSEIFDDQFSVERPDGSNFTLKIRSTKLEDSAMYFCASSDRAGRGETQYFGPGTRLLVL.

The rearrangement uses TRBV9 and TRBJ1-6; D is perhaps TRBD1 (6 bases). The V and J ends lost 3 bases and 7 bases respectively, with 11 bases between them. Germline V gene data show CDR1 as SGDLS and CDR2 as YYNGEE. The CDR3 is 14 amino acids. The CDR3 DNA follows: TGTGCCAGCAGCGGCAGGGGTGGGAATTCACCCCTCCACTTT. Its protein product is CASSGRGGNSPLHF.

V is TRBV7-8 and J is TRBJ2-7, with D tentatively TRBD2 (5 bases). The CDR3 contains 17 residues. Trimming cost V 1 base and J 3 bases, with 19 bases left between them. The V gene's germline CDR1 is SGHVS and CDR2 FQNEAQ. Here the CDR3 DNA reads TGTGCCAGCAGCTTAGTAGGGCGCCAGATAGCGTTCTACGAGCAGTACGTC. Amino acid sequence: CASSLVGRQIAFYEQYV.

The chain uses TRBV12-2 and TRBJ2-3; the table gives TRBD2 as D, unverified against the DNA. TRBV12-2 is assigned pseudogene status. This CDR3 spans 17 amino acids. Written as DNA, the CDR3 is TGTGCAAGTCGCTCCCACCTGAAGGGGGGGCGCACAGATACGCAGTATTTT. It codes for CASRSHLKGGRTDTQYF.

This clone was seen more than once but under ten times. V usage is TRBV19 and J usage is TRBJ2-2; D ambiguous. V was pared by 6 bases and J by 0 bases, with 8 bases between. The CDR3 has 14 amino acids. CDR1 LNHDA and CDR2 SQIVND come from the germline V gene (reference sequence). CDR3 residues: CASRKAPNTGELFF. The CDR3 bases are TGTGCCAGTAGGAAGGCCCCGAACACCGGGGAGCTGTTTTTT.

The V gene is TRBV29-1, the J gene TRBJ1-1; D may be TRBD1 (6 bases). This CDR3 region has 15 residues. Trimming cost V 1 base and J 3 bases, with 15 bases left between them. Per the germline V gene, CDR1 is SQVTM and CDR2 is ANQGSEA. The CDR3 here is CSVEAEKGVDTEAFF. CDR3 bases: TGCAGCGTTGAAGCGGAGAAGGGGGTCGACACTGAAGCTTTCTTT.

The genes are TRBV5-4 and TRBJ2-5; D is uncertain. The CDR3 has 13 residues. The V end was cut by 4 bases, the J end by 1 base, with 8 bases between. Per germline, CDR1 SGHNT and CDR2 YYREEE (reference sequence). The CDR3 protein is CASSPHPQETQYF. CDR3 bases: TGTGCCAGCAGCCCACACCCCCAAGAGACCCAGTACTTC.

J is TRBJ1-2 and V is TRBV30; D gene ambiguous. The ends were cut back, 0 bases at V and 7 bases at J, with 9 bases in the middle. This CDR3 spans 12 amino acids. Per germline, CDR1 GTSNPN and CDR2 SVGIG (reference sequence). The chain's CDR3 is CAWSVGLFGYTF. The CDR3 coding sequence is TGTGCCTGGAGTGTAGGCTTATTTGGCTACACCTTC.

The rearrangement links TRBV6-1 to TRBJ1-5; the D is unclear. Germline-derived CDR1 and CDR2 are MNHNS and SASEGT. The CDR3 is 14 amino acids. V lost 7 bases and J 0 bases, leaving 10 bases between the germline ends. CDR3 amino acids: CASMDFASNQPQHF. CDR3 bases: TGTGCCAGCATGGACTTTGCTAGCAATCAGCCCCAGCATTTT.

The chain carries TRBV5-5 and TRBJ2-1; no clear D gene. This CDR3 region has 14 residues. Looked up from germline, CDR1 is SGHKS and CDR2 is YYEKEE (reference sequence). Trimming took 4 bases from V and 3 from J, leaving 11 bases between them. CDR3 loop: CASSTGGVYNEQFF. CDR3 nucleotide sequence: TGTGCCAGCAGCACGGGTGGCGTCTACAATGAGCAGTTCTTC.

The rearrangement links TRBV6-5 to TRBJ1-2, with 8 positions matching TRBD1. Looked up from germline, CDR1 is MNHEY and CDR2 is SVGAGI. Trimming took 6 bases from V and 8 from J; bases not matched to a gene: 8. This CDR3 comprises 13 residues. The CDR3 here is CASRPTGARGYTF. In nucleotides, the CDR3 is TGTGCCAGCAGGCCGACAGGGGCTCGGGGCTACACCTTC.

This clone was counted only a few times. The V gene is TRBV5-1, the J gene TRBJ1-2; possibly TRBD1 for D (6 bases). Germline V gene data show CDR1 as SGHRS and CDR2 as YFSETQ. CDR3 length: 15 amino acids. The germline V and J ends were trimmed by 0 bases and 8 bases, with 17 bases remaining between them. CDR3 coding DNA: TGCGCCAGCAGCTTGGTTGGGGGGCAGCAAAAGGGCTACACCTTC. It is translated as CASSLVGGQQKGYTF.

This chain joins TRBV2 and TRBJ2-7; D unclear. This CDR3 has 12 residues. Trimming took 4 bases from V and 4 from J, leaving 8 bases between them. CDR1 is SNHLY, CDR2 FYNNEI, per germline. The CDR3 here is CASSVVPYEQYF. The CDR3 DNA reads TGTGCCAGCAGTGTTGTCCCTTACGAGCAGTACTTC.